The subject of this entry is one T cell receptor (beta chain). The authors' processing: Reference gene primer amplification gave estimated nucleated cell counts. The table came from immunoSEQ multiplex PCR; TCRdb's copy has only in-frame clones and leaves some out. That table gives V, J and clone size, and the DNA gave D and trimming. The table has about 140,000 clones, approximately 88% seen once. Germline CDR1 and CDR2: SEHNR and FQNEAQ (reference sequence). Trimming removed 4 bases from V and 4 bases from J; junction bases left unmatched: 5. The CDR3 spans 14 residues. The data are from a study of blood T cell repertoires in COVID-19. About the research overall: COVID-19 samples, acute and convalescent, were from the United States, Italy and Spain.

The sample was peripheral blood. The sequence derives from a woman aged 45-65 years with acute or convalescent COVID-19. The V and J genes are TRBV7-9 and TRBJ1-1, with 8 bases that match TRBD1. The CDR3 nucleotides are TGTGCCAGCAGCTCACAGGGGGTCCCCACTGAAGCTTTCTTT. It is translated as CASSSQGVPTEAFF.